This is a list of T cell receptor beta chains from one sample in a study of cytomegalovirus exposure and HLA in healthy donors. Sequencing used immunoSEQ multiplex PCR; TCRdb keeps in-frame clones, though not all of them. Of around 90,000 clones in the sample, around 67% are singletons; the top ten hold 2.3%. The sequencing sample was made of PBMCs. The receptors come from a human donor in good health. CDR3s include the opening cysteine and the closing phenylalanine or tryptophan. D genes are given only for firm matches. The listing skips clone size in some rows; elsewhere it reads once, few, many or a size class.

TGTGCCAGCAGCTTACCGACAGCTTCCCCCCAAGAGACCCAGTACTTC | CASSLPTASPQETQYF | NA | TRBJ2-5 | TRBV7-9 | NA
TGTGCCAGCAGCAAAGACAGCGGGTCCATGAACACTGAAGCTTTCTTT | CASSKDSGSMNTEAFF | NA | TRBJ1-1 | TRBV21-1 | NA
TGCGCCAGCAGCCAGACCGACAGGAGCTCCTATAATTCACCCCTCCACTTT | CASSQTDRSSYNSPLHF | NA | TRBJ1-6 | TRBV4-3 | NA
TGCGCCAGCAGCAACATGCGGGGGGGCCAAGAGACCCAGTACTTC | CASSNMRGGQETQYF | NA | TRBJ2-5 | TRBV5-1 | TRBD2
TGTGCCAGTAGGCCCGGGACAGAGGAAGGGTACATGAACACTGAAGCTTTCTTT | CASRPGTEEGYMNTEAFF | NA | TRBJ1-1 | TRBV19 | TRBD1
TGTGCCACCAGCAGAGATTCGGCCTCAGGGCGGAAAACTAATGAAAAACTGTTTTTT | CATSRDSASGRKTNEKLFF | NA | TRBJ1-4 | TRBV15 | NA
TGTGCCAGCAGTTTCTCTAGGGCAGGAGGCTCCTACGAGCAGTACTTC | CASSFSRAGGSYEQYF | NA | TRBJ2-7 | TRBV27 | NA
TGTGCCAGCAGCCCCGGCAGGGGAGGCTACACCTTC | CASSPGRGGYTF | once | TRBJ1-2 | TRBV7-2 | NA
TGCAGCGTTGAAGAAGGCGTCAGGGGGCGAGCTTTCTTT | CSVEEGVRGRAFF | once | TRBJ1-1 | TRBV29-1 | TRBD1
TGTGCCAGCAGCTACCGTCTCGAGGAGACCCAGTACTTC | CASSYRLEETQYF | NA | TRBJ2-5 | TRBV7-6 | NA
TGTGCCAGCACCCCTCCGGGACAGGGAAATTCACCCCTCCACTTT | CASTPPGQGNSPLHF | few | TRBJ1-6 | TRBV11-2 | TRBD1
TGTGCCAGTAGTATAGGGAAGGGGCGCAATCAGCCCCAGCATTTT | CASSIGKGRNQPQHF | NA | TRBJ1-5 | TRBV19 | NA
TGTGCCAGCAGCCCGGGGCGGGACAGGTACTCCTACAATGAGCAGTTCTTC | CASSPGRDRYSYNEQFF | NA | TRBJ2-1 | TRBV7-3 | TRBD1
TGCAGCGTTGGTTCAGGACAGGGAGGGTACGAGCAGTACTTC | CSVGSGQGGYEQYF | few | TRBJ2-7 | TRBV29-1 | NA
TGTGCCAGTACCCTGGGACTAGCGGGGACAGATACGCAGTATTTT | CASTLGLAGTDTQYF | NA | TRBJ2-3 | TRBV19 | TRBD2
TGTGCCAGCAGTTCCTTAATTCGCCGAGGGGGCGCGAGGGATACGCAGTATTTT | CASSSLIRRGGARDTQYF | NA | TRBJ2-3 | TRBV27 | TRBD1
TGTGCCAGCAATCTGGGGGACAGGGGTAACTACACCTTC | CASNLGDRGNYTF | few | TRBJ1-2 | TRBV7-9 | TRBD1
TGTGCCAGCAGCCCGGGGGGTGCTGAAGCTTTCTTT | CASSPGGAEAFF | NA | TRBJ1-1 | TRBV5-8 | NA
TGTGCCAGCAGCCCCACCTGGAGGGGACAGGGCTACAATGAGCAGTTCTTC | CASSPTWRGQGYNEQFF | NA | TRBJ2-1 | TRBV7-2 | TRBD1
TGTGCCAGCAGCGTAGAGCTCGGGACTAGCGGGGGAGTGTCCTACAATGAGCAGTTCTTC | CASSVELGTSGGVSYNEQFF | NA | TRBJ2-1 | TRBV9 | TRBD2
TGTGCCAGCAGTGTCACTAGCGGCTCCTACAATGAGCAGTTCTTC | CASSVTSGSYNEQFF | NA | TRBJ2-1 | TRBV6-4 | TRBD2
TGTGCCAGCAGCCCCGTCGTACAGGGTTCTACTTTCTTT | CASSPVVQGSTFF | NA | TRBJ1-1 | TRBV7-8 | NA
TGTGCCAGCAGCTTGGCCGCGTCCGGGGAGCAGTACTTC | CASSLAASGEQYF | few | TRBJ2-7 | TRBV5-6 | NA
TGCGCCAGCAGCTTGAGCCTAGCGGCATACAATGAGCAGTTCTTC | CASSLSLAAYNEQFF | few | TRBJ2-1 | TRBV5-1 | TRBD2
TGTGCCAGCAGCCTCACGGAGTTCTATGGCTACACCTTC | CASSLTEFYGYTF | NA | TRBJ1-2 | TRBV11-3 | NA
TGTGCCAGCAGCTTAGCGCAGGATACGCAGTATTTT | CASSLAQDTQYF | NA | TRBJ2-3 | TRBV7-6 | NA
TGTGCCAGCAGCCACGTTAGATCTGGGGCCAACGTCCTGACTTTC | CASSHVRSGANVLTF | few | TRBJ2-6 | TRBV5-4 | NA
TGTGCCAGCACTCGGACAGGGTCCTACGAGCAGTACTTC | CASTRTGSYEQYF | NA | TRBJ2-7 | TRBV6-1 | TRBD1